Listed here are 10 T cell receptor beta chains from one sample, sequenced in a study of shared clonotypes between healthy human individuals. This table comes from immunoSEQ multiplex PCR, and its TCRdb copy is limited to in-frame clones, with some not included. This sample has roughly 700,000 clones; about 74% occur once, and the top ten carry more than 1.5%. Sequencing was performed on memory CD4+ T cells sorted from blood. Sample subset: CD45RA-negative fraction. The source is a woman aged 25 to 39 in good health.

V is TRBV15 and J is TRBJ2-7; 12 bases are a match to TRBD1. CDR1 LNHNV and CDR2 YYDKDF come from the germline V gene (reference sequence). With 1 base clipped from V and 6 bases from J, the junction kept 4 bases outside the gene matches. The CDR3 has 15 amino acids. CDR3 region: CATSRAGTGGVEQYF. In DNA, the CDR3 is TGTGCCACCAGCAGAGCCGGGACAGGGGGCGTCGAGCAGTACTTC. Full variable domain (outside the CDR3, taken from reference TRBV15 and TRBJ2-7): DAMVIQNPRYQVTQFGKPVTLSCSQTLNHNVMYWYQQKSSQAPKLLFHYYDKDFNNEADTPDNFQSRRPNTSFCFLDIRSPGLGDTAMYLCATSRAGTGGVEQYFGPGTRLTVT.

The chain couples TRBV5-6 to TRBJ2-5; TRBD1 agrees at 8 bases. V gave up 5 bases and J gave up 2 bases; unmatched junction bases: 11. The CDR3 is 16 residues long. Germline-derived CDR1 and CDR2 are SGHDT and YYEEEE. The CDR3 coding sequence is TGTGCCAGCAGGACGCTAGGACAGGGAGGACAAGAGACCCAGTACTTC. It is translated as CASRTLGQGGQETQYF.

The rearrangement links TRBV7-9 to TRBJ2-1; possible D gene TRBD1, 5 bases. The CDR3 extends over 14 amino acids. Trimming cost V 5 bases and J 2 bases, with 10 bases left between them. Per germline, CDR1 SEHNR and CDR2 FQNEAQ (reference sequence). The CDR3 bases are TGTGCCAGCAGCCCACAGGCACCCTACAATGAGCAGTTCTTC. Its translation: CASSPQAPYNEQFF.

V is TRBV5-8 and J is TRBJ2-2, with TRBD1 identical over 8 bases. Germline V CDR1 and CDR2: SGHTS, YDEGEE. J was trimmed by 7 bases and V by 4 bases; bases with no gene match: 9. This CDR3 spans 15 amino acids. The CDR3 sequence is CASSTRQGLSGELFF. The CDR3 DNA is TGTGCCAGCAGCACCAGACAGGGGTTAAGCGGGGAGCTGTTTTTT.

This rearrangement joins TRBV4-1 to TRBJ2-1, with D maybe TRBD1 (6 bases). Germline values: CDR1 MGHRA, CDR2 YSYEKL. There are 18 residues in the CDR3. V dropped 3 bases and J dropped 5 bases, with 23 bases sitting between them. DNA for the CDR3: TGCGCCAGCAGCCATTATACCGTTAGGGGGTCCCAAAACAATGAGCAGTTCTTC. It codes for CASSHYTVRGSQNNEQFF.

The chain couples TRBV18 to TRBJ1-1, with TRBD1 matching over 9 bases. J gave up 10 bases and V 4 bases, and 4 bases lay outside the gene matches. This CDR3 comprises 12 residues. Germline CDR1 is KGHSH and CDR2 is LQKENI. The CDR3 DNA follows: TGTGCCAGCTCACACCCGGACAGGGGAGCTTTCTTT. This translates into CASSHPDRGAFF.

This clone was seen once. The rearrangement joins TRBV5-1 to TRBJ2-2, with TRBD2 identical over 9 bases. Trimming cost V 4 bases and J 1 base; bases outside gene matches: 2. The CDR3 covers 15 residues. CDR1 and CDR2 (germline): SGHRS, YFSETQ. CDR3 bases: TGCGCCAGCAGCACGACTAGCGGGAACACCGGGGAGCTGTTTTTT. Translation gives CASSTTSGNTGELFF.

The chain employs TRBV27 and TRBJ2-2; D gene ambiguous. The CDR3 is made up of 15 amino acids. The germline V gene has CDR1 MNHEY and CDR2 SMNVEV (reference sequence). The V gene lost 5 bases and the J gene lost 5 bases, with 15 bases spanning the gap. This CDR3 reads CASSLYPSRTGELFF. The CDR3 nucleotides are TGTGCCAGCAGTCTCTACCCTTCTAGAACCGGGGAGCTGTTTTTT.

Concerning this clone: This sample includes further DNA sequences coding for the same CDR3. The gene calls are TRBV18 and TRBJ1-1; D might be TRBD1 (5 bases). Trimming pared 4 bases from V and 1 base from J, leaving 10 bases between. In germline, CDR1 is KGHSH, CDR2 LQKENI. This CDR3 comprises 14 residues. CDR3: CASSRDRENTEAFF. The CDR3 bases are TGTGCCAGCTCACGGGACCGGGAGAACACTGAAGCTTTCTTT.

There are many counts of this clone. The J gene is TRBJ2-2, the V gene TRBV7-2, with 8 bases identical to TRBD2. The length of the CDR3 is 16 residues. The V gene end was trimmed by 3 bases and the J gene end by 5 bases; junction bases not matched to a gene: 8. The germline gives CDR1 SGHTA, CDR2 FQGNSA. CDR3 sequence (DNA): TGTGCCAGCAGCTTCCTACAAGCGGGAGATACCGGGGAGCTGTTTTTT. Encoded protein: CASSFLQAGDTGELFF.